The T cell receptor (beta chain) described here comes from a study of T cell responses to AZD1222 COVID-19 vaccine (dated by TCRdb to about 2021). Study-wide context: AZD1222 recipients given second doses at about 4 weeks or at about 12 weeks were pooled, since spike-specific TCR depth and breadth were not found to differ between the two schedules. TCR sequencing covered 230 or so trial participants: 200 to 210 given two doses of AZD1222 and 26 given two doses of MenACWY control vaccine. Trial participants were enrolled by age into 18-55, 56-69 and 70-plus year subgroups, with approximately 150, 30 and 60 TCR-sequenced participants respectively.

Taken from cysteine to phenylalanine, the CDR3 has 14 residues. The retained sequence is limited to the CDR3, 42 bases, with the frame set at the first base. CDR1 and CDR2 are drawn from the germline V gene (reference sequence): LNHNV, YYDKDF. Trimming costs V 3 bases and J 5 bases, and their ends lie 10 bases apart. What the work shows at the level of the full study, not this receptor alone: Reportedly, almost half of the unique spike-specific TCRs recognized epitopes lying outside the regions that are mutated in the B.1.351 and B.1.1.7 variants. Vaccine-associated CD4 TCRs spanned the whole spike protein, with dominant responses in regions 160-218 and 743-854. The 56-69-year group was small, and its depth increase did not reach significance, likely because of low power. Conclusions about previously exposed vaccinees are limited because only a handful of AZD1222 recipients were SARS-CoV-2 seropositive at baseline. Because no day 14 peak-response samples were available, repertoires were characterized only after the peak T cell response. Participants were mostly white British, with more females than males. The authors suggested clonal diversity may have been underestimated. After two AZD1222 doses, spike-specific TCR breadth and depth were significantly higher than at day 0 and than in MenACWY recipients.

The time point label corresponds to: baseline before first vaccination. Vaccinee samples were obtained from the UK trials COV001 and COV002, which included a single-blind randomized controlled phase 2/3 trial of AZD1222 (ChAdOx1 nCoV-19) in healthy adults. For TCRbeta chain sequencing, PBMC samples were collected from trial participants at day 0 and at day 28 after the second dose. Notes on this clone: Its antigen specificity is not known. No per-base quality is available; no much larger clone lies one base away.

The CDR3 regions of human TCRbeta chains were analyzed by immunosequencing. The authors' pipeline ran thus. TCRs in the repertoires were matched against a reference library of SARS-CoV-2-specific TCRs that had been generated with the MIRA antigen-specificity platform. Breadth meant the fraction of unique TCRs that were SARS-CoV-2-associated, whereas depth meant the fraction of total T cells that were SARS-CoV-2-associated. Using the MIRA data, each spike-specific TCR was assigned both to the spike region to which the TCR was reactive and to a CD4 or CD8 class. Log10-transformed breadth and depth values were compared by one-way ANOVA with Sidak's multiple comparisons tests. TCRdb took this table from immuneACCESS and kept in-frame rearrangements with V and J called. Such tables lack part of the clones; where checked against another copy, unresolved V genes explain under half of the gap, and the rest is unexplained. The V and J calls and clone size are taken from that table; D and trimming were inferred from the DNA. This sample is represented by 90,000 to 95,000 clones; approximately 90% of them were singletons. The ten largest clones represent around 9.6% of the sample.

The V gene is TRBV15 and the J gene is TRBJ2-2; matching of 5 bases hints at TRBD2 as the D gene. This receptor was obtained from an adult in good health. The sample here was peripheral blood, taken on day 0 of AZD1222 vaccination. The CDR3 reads CATSRDRGTGELFF. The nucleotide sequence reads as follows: TGTGCCACCAGCAGGGATAGAGGGACCGGGGAGCTGTTTTTT.